This T cell receptor beta chain originates from a study of OX40 agonist ivuxolimab in advanced cancers. This CDR3 region has 14 residues. Looked up from germline, CDR1 is LNHDA and CDR2 is SQIVND (reference sequence). V was clipped by 6 bases and J by 7 bases; unmatched bases: 9. By share of the sample, this clone is medium-sized (0.01 to 0.1%). Profiled with immunoSEQ multiplex PCR; TCRdb holds only in-frame clones, not every one. The table records about 60,000 clones, about nine tenths of them present only once. This TCR came from an adult with an advanced solid tumor such as melanoma, head and neck, liver or kidney cancer. The chain carries TRBV19 and TRBJ1-5, with 7 bases identical to TRBD1. The input for sequencing was CD4+ or CD8+ T cells sorted from blood, taken in a trial of the OX40 agonist ivuxolimab. CDR3 in amino acids: CASRPTGARQPQHF. CDR3 bases: TGTGCCAGTAGACCCACAGGGGCGAGACAGCCCCAGCATTTT.